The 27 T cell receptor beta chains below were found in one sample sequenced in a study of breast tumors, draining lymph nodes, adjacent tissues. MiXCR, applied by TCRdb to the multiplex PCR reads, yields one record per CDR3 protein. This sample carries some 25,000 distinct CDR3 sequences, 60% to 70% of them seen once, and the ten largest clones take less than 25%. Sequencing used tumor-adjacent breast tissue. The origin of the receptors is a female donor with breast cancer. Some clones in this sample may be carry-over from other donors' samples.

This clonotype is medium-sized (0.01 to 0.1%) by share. CDR3 nucleotides: TGTGCCAGCAGCCTTAAACCGATGGGCTCACCCCTCCACTTT. It is translated as CASSLKPMGSPLHF. The chain couples TRBV3-1 to TRBJ1-6; D gene ambiguous. The germline V gene encodes CDR1 LGHDT and CDR2 YNNKEL (reference sequence). The germline V and J ends were trimmed by 4 bases and 10 bases, with 14 bases remaining between them. The CDR3 is 14 residues long. Variable domain in full (rest from reference TRBV3-1 and TRBJ1-6): DTAVSQTPKYLVTQMGNDKSIKCEQNLGHDTMYWYKQDSKKFLKIMFSYNNKELIINETVPNRFSPKSPDKAHLNLHINSLELGDSAVYFCASSLKPMGSPLHFGNGTRLTVT.

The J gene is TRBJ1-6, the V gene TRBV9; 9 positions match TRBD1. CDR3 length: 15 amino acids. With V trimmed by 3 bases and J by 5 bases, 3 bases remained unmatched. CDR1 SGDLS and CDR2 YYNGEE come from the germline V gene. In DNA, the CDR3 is TGTGCCAGCAGCGGGAGGACAGGGGATAATTCACCCCTCCACTTT. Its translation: CASSGRTGDNSPLHF.

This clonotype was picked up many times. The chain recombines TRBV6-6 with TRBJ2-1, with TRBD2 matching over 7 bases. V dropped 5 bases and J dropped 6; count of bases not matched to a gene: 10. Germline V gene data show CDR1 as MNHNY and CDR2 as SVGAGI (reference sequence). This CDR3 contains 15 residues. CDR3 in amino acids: CASSPGSGIGNEQFF. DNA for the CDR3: TGTGCCAGCAGTCCTGGAAGCGGGATCGGCAATGAGCAGTTCTTC.

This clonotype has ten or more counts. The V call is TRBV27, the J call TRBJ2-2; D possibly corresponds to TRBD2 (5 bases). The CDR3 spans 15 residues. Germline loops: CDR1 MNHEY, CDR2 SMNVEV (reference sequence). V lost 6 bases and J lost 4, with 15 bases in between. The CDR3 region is CASSRSLAGTGELFF. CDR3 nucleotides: TGTGCCAGCAGCCGAAGTCTAGCCGGCACCGGGGAGCTGTTTTTT.

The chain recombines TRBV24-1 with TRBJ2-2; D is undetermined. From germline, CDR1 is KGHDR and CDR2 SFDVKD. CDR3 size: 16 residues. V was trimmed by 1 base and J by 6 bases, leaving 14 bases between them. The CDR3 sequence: CATSDLSLGNPGELFF. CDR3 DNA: TGTGCCACCAGTGATTTATCGCTGGGAAATCCCGGGGAGCTGTTTTTT.

The chain's CDR3 is CASSLVAGGFYEQYF. CDR3 nucleotides: TGTGCCAGCAGCTTAGTCGCGGGAGGCTTCTACGAGCAGTACTTC. The chain joins TRBV7-2 to TRBJ2-7, with TRBD2 identical over 8 bases. The length of the CDR3 is 15 residues. V was pared by 1 base and J by 3 bases, with 5 bases of the junction left unmatched. Per the germline V gene, CDR1 is SGHTA and CDR2 is FQGNSA.

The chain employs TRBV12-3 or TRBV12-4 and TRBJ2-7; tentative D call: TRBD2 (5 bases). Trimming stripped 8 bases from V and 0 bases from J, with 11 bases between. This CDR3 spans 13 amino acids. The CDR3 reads CASGRASSYEQYF. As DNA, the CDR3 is TGTGCCAGCGGGCGGGCGAGCTCCTACGAGCAGTACTTC.

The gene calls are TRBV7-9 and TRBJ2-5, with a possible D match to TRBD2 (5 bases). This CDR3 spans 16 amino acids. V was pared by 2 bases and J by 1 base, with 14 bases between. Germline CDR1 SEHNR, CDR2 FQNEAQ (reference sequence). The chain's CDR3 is CASSLRQRSAQETQYF. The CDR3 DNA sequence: TGTGCCAGCAGCTTAAGGCAGCGGTCAGCCCAAGAGACCCAGTACTTC.

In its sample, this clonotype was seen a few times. The CDR3 sequence: CATSDTGLAGATDTQYF. CDR3 nucleotide sequence: TGTGCCACCAGTGATACGGGACTAGCGGGGGCAACAGATACGCAGTATTTT. The chain recombines TRBV24-1 with TRBJ2-3, with 14 nucleotides matching TRBD2. With 3 bases clipped from V and 3 bases from J, the junction kept 4 bases outside the gene matches. CDR3 length: 17 residues. In germline, CDR1 is KGHDR, CDR2 SFDVKD.

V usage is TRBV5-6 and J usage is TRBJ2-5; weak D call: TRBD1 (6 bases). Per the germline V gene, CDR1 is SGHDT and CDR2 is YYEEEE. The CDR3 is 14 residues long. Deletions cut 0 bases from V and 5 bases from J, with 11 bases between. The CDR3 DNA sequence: TGTGCCAGCAGCTTGGTCAGGGGTGGTGAGACCCAGTACTTC. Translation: CASSLVRGGETQYF.

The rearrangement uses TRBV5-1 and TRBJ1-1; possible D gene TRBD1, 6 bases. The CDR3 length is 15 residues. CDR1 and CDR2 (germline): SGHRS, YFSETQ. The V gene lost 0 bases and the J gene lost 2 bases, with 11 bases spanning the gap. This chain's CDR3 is CASSLVAGANTEAFF. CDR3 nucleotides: TGCGCCAGCAGCTTGGTGGCAGGGGCTAACACTGAAGCTTTCTTT.

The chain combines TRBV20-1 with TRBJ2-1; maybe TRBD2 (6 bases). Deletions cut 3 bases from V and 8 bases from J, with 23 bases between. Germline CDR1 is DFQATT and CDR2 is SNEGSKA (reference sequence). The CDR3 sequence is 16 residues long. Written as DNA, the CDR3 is TGCAGTGCTAGGGGGGGTTGGGACCAAGGATCTGATGAGCAGTTCTTC. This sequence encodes CSARGGWDQGSDEQFF.

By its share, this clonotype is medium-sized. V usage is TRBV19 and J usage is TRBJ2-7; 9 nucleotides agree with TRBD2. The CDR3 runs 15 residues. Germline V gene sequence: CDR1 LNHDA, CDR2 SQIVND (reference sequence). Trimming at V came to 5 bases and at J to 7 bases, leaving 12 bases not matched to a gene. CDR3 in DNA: TGTGCCAGTAGTGGCGGCGGGGGGGCCTTTCTGGAGCAGTACTTC. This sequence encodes CASSGGGGAFLEQYF.

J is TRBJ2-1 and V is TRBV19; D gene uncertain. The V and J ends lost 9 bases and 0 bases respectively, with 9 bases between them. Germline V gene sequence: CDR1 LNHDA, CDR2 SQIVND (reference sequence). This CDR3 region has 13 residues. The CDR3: CASRLTSYNEQFF. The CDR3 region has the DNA TGTGCCAGCCGACTCACCTCCTACAATGAGCAGTTCTTC. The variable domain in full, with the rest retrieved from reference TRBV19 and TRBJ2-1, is DGGITQSPKYLFRKEGQNVTLSCEQNLNHDAMYWYRQDPGQGLRLIYYSQIVNDFQKGDIAEGYSVSREKKESFPLTVTSAQKNPTAFYLCASRLTSYNEQFFGPGTRLTVL.

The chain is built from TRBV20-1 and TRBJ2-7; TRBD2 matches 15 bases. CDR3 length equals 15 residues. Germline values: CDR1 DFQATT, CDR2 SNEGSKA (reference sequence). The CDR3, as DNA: TGCAGCTCTTGGACTAGCGGGAGGGCAGGGAACGAGCAGTACTTC. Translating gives CSSWTSGRAGNEQYF.

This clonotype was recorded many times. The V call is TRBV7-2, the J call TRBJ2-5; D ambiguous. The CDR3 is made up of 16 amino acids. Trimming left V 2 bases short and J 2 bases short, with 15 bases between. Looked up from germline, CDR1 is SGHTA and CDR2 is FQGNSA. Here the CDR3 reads CASSLIPYSGQETQYF. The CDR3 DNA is TGTGCCAGCAGCTTAATTCCATACAGTGGTCAAGAGACCCAGTACTTC.

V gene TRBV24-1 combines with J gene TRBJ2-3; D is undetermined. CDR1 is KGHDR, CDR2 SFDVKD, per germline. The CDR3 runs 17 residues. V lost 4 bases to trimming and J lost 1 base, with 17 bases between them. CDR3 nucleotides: TGTGCCACCAGTGACTCAGACACAGCGCGAGGCACAGATACGCAGTATTTT. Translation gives CATSDSDTARGTDTQYF.

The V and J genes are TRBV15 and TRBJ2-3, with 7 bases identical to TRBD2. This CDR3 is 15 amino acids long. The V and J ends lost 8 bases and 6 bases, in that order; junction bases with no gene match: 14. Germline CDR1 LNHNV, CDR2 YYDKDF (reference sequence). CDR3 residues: CATRKRAGPTDTQYF. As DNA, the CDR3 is TGTGCCACCCGCAAGAGAGCGGGACCTACCGATACGCAGTATTTT.

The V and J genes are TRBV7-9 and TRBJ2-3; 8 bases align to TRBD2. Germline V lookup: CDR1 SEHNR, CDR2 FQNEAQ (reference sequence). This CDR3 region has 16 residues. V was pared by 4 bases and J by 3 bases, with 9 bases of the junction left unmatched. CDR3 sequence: CASSSTGRAGTDTQYF. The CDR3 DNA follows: TGTGCCAGCAGCTCTACCGGGAGGGCGGGTACAGATACGCAGTATTTT.

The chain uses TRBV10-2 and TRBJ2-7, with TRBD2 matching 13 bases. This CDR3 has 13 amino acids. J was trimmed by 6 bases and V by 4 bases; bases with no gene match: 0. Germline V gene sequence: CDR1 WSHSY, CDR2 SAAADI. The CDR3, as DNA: TGCGCCAGCAGTGGGACTAGCGGGGGCGAGCAGTACTTC. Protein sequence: CASSGTSGGEQYF.

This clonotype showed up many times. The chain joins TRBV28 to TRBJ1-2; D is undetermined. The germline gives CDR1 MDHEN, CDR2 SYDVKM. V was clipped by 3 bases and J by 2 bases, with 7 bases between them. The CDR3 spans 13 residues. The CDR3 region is CASSLYENYGYTF. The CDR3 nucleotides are TGTGCCAGCAGTTTGTACGAAAACTATGGCTACACCTTC.

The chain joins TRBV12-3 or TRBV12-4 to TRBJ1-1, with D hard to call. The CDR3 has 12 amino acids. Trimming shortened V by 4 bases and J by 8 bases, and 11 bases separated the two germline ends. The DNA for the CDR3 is TGTGCCAGCAGTTCCGGGAGGAAGGAAGCTTTCTTT. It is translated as CASSSGRKEAFF.

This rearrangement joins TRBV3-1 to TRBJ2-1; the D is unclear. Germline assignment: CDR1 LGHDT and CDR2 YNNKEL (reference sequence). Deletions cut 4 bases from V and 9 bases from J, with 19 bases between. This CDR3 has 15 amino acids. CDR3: CASSPRPGAGGEQFF. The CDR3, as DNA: TGTGCCAGCAGCCCACGGCCGGGTGCCGGTGGTGAGCAGTTCTTC.

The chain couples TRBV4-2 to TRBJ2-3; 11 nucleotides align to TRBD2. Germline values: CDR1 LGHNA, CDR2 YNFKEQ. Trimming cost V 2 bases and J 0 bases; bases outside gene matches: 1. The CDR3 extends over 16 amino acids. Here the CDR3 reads CASSQRTSGSTDTQYF. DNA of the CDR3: TGTGCCAGCAGCCAACGGACTAGCGGGAGCACAGATACGCAGTATTTT.

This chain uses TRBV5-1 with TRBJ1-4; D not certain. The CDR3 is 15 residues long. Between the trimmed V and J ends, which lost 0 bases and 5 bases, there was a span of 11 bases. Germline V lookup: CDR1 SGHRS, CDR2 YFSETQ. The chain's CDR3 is CASSLAGRTNEKLFF. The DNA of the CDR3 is TGCGCCAGCAGCTTGGCGGGCAGAACAAATGAAAAACTGTTTTTT.

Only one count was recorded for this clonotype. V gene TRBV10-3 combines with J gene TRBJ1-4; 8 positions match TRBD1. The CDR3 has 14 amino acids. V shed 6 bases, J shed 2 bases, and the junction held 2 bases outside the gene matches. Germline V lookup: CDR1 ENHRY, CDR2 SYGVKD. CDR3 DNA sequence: TGTGCCATCAGCCGGACAGGGACTAATGAAAAACTGTTTTTT. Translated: CAISRTGTNEKLFF.

CDR3 bases: TGTGCCAGCAGCTTGGTCGCGGGAGGCGCCTACGAGCAGTACTTC. It encodes CASSLVAGGAYEQYF. This chain links TRBV5-5 with TRBJ2-7; 8 positions match TRBD2. This CDR3 is 15 amino acids long. J was trimmed by 2 bases and V by 0 bases; bases with no gene match: 4. Per the germline V gene, CDR1 is SGHKS and CDR2 is YYEKEE (reference sequence).